This T cell receptor (beta chain) was sequenced in a study of cytomegalovirus exposure and HLA in healthy donors. Donors came from a validation cohort of some 110 subjects, distinct from the first 666-subject cohort. A note on this clone: Its target is not known.

Germline CDR1 LGHNA, CDR2 YSLEER. The CDR3 loop spans 17 amino acids. V was trimmed by 1 base and J by 5 bases, leaving 15 bases between them. Assay used: immunoSEQ multiplex PCR; TCRdb lists only in-frame clones, some missing. The sample shows about 250,000 clones, just under 90% of them seen only once. Study-wide results and caveats: The authors enumerated roughly 180 TCR beta chains as linked to cytomegalovirus. Specificity for CMV antigens was confirmed in vitro for a few of the CMV-associated chains.

This rearrangement joins TRBV4-3 to TRBJ1-6; TRBD1 might be the D (6 bases). Sequenced: PBMCs. The TCR comes from a man between 18 and 29 years old in good health and CMV-seronegative. The DNA of the CDR3 is TGCGCCAGCAGCCAAGGGGCCAGGGGCGTAAATAATTCACCCCTCCACTTT. It encodes CASSQGARGVNNSPLHF.